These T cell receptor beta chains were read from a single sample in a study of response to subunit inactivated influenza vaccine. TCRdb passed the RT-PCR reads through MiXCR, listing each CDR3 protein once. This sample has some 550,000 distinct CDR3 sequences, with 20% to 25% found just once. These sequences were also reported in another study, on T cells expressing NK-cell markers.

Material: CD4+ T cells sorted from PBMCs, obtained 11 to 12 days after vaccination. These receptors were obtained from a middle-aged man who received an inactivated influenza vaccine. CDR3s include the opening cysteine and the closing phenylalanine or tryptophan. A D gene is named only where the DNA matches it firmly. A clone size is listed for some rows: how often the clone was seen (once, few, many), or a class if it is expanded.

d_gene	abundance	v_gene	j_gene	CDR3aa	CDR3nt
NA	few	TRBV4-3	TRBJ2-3	CASSQVAGGRTDTQYF	TGCGCCAGCAGCCAAGTGGCCGGGGGCCGAACAGATACGCAGTATTTT
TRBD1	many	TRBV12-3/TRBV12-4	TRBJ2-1	CASSPPNRGSDNEQFF	TGTGCCAGCAGTCCACCCAACAGGGGGTCCGACAATGAGCAGTTCTTC
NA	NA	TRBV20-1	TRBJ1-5	CSASDGRGGDQPQHF	TGCAGTGCTAGCGATGGGAGGGGGGGAGATCAGCCCCAGCATTTT
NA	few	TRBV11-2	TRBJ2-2	CASSLAGSYTGELFF	TGTGCCAGCAGCTTAGCAGGGTCGTACACCGGGGAGCTGTTTTTT
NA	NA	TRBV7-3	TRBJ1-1	CASSEGRLNTEAFF	TGTGCCAGCAGCGAGGGACGGTTGAACACTGAAGCTTTCTTT
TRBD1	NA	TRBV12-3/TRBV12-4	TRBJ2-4	CASSQRGQGIQYF	TGTGCCAGCAGTCAAAGGGGGCAGGGCATTCAGTACTTC
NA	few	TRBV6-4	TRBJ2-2	CASLQCGASGELFF	TGTGCCAGCCTGCAGTGCGGGGCGTCCGGGGAGCTGTTTTTT
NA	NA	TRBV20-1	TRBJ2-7	CSAPGQMNTYEQYF	TGCAGTGCTCCAGGACAGATGAATACCTACGAGCAGTACTTC
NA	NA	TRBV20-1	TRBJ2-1	CSARFRERYNEQFF	TGCAGTGCTAGGTTCCGGGAGAGGTACAATGAGCAGTTCTTC
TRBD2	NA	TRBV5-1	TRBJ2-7	CASSLRQWDLTSGSDWKQYF	TGCGCCAGCAGCCTACGACAGTGGGATTTGACTAGCGGGAGCGATTGGAAGCAGTACTTC
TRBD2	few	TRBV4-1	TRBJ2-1	CASSPSGRNEQFF	TGCGCCAGCAGCCCTAGCGGGAGGAATGAGCAGTTCTTC
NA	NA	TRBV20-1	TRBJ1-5	CSARRGQNSNQPQHF	TGCAGTGCTAGACGAGGGCAGAATAGCAATCAGCCCCAGCATTTT
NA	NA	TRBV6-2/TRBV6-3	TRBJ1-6	CASSYSASDNSPLHF	TGTGCCAGCAGTTACTCGGCGTCTGATAATTCACCCCTCCACTTT
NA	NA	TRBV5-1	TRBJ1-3	CASSKDIYGNTIYF	TGCGCCAGCAGCAAGGACATTTATGGAAACACCATATATTTT
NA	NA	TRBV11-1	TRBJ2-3	CASSHGRNTDTQYF	TGTGCCAGCAGCCACGGACGGAACACAGATACGCAGTATTTT
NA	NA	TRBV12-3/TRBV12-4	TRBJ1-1	CASSLQDAAAEAFF	TGTGCCAGCAGTTTACAAGATGCCGCCGCTGAAGCTTTCTTT
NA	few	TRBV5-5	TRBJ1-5	CASSLDGTSNQPQHF	TGTGCCAGCAGCTTGGATGGGACAAGCAATCAGCCCCAGCATTTT
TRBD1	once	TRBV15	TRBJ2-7	CATSSETGVSYEQYF	TGTGCCACCAGCAGTGAGACAGGGGTAAGCTACGAGCAGTACTTC
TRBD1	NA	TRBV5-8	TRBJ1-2	CASSWAGTGGNYGYTF	TGTGCCAGCAGCTGGGCCGGGACAGGAGGCAACTATGGCTACACCTTC
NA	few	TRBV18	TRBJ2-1	CASSPKTGSYNEQFF	TGTGCCAGCTCACCAAAGACAGGTTCCTACAATGAGCAGTTCTTC
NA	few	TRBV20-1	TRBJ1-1	CSARVAGVTEAFF	TGCAGTGCTAGAGTGGCAGGGGTAACTGAAGCTTTCTTT
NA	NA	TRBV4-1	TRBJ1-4	CASSQEVGKLFF	TGCGCCAGCAGCCAAGAAGTAGGGAAACTGTTTTTT
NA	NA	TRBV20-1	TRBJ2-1	CSARGPEKGLNEQFF	TGCAGTGCTAGAGGCCCGGAGAAGGGGCTTAATGAGCAGTTCTTC
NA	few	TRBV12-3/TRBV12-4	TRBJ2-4	CASRGLLGPQYF	TGTGCCAGCAGGGGGTTGTTAGGACCGCAGTACTTC
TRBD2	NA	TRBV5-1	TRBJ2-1	CASSFRGAGGYNEQFF	TGCGCCAGCAGCTTCCGAGGCGCGGGAGGGTACAATGAGCAGTTCTTC
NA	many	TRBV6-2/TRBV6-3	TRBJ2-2	CASSPSKPGELFF	TGTGCCAGCAGTCCATCGAAGCCCGGGGAGCTGTTTTTT
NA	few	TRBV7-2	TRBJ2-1	CASSDYSDSYNEQFF	TGTGCCAGCAGCGACTATAGCGACTCCTACAATGAGCAGTTCTTC
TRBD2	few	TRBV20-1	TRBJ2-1	CSAEGLHSSYNEQFF	TGCAGTGCTGAGGGACTACACAGCTCCTACAATGAGCAGTTCTTC
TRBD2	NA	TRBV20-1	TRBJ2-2	CSARNSGGTGELFF	TGCAGTGCTAGAAATAGCGGGGGCACCGGGGAGCTGTTTTTT
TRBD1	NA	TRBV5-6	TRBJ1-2	CASSWDRPNYGYTF	TGTGCCAGCAGCTGGGACAGACCGAACTATGGCTACACCTTC
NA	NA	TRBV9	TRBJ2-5	CASSVSGGYQETQYF	TGTGCCAGCAGCGTATCAGGGGGGTACCAAGAGACCCAGTACTTC
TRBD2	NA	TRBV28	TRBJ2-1	CATLTSGRTNEQFF	TGTGCCACCCTGACTAGCGGGAGGACCAATGAGCAGTTCTTC
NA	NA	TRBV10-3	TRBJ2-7	CAISEGPREQYF	TGTGCCATCAGTGAAGGACCACGCGAGCAGTACTTC
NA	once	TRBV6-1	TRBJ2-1	CASSEDVGSEQFF	TGTGCCAGCAGTGAGGACGTTGGGAGTGAGCAGTTCTTC
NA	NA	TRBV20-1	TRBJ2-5	CSAPDWFSETQYF	TGCAGTGCGCCCGACTGGTTCTCGGAGACCCAGTACTTC
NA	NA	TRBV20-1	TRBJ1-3	CSAHQRVSGNTIYF	TGCAGTGCTCACCAACGGGTGTCTGGAAACACCATATATTTT
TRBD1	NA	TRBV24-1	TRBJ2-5	CATSGRTGVDQETQYF	TGTGCCACCAGTGGGCGGACAGGGGTTGATCAAGAGACCCAGTACTTC
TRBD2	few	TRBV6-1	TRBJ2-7	CASRSGLAAYEQYF	TGTGCCAGCAGATCGGGACTAGCGGCCTACGAGCAGTACTTC
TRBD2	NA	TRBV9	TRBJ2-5	CASTPSGRGETQYF	TGTGCCAGCACCCCGAGCGGGAGAGGGGAGACCCAGTACTTC
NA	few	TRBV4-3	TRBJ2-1	CASSQEVPTETDNEQFF	TGCGCCAGCAGCCAAGAGGTTCCGACAGAGACGGACAATGAGCAGTTCTTC
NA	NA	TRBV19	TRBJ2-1	CASTLQTGSYNEQFF	TGTGCCAGTACCCTACAGACCGGCTCCTACAATGAGCAGTTCTTC
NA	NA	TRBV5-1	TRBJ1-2	CASRSTGGYTF	TGCGCCAGCAGAAGTACAGGGGGCTACACCTTC
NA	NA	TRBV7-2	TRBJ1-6	CASSLLGQPRYSPLHF	TGTGCCAGCAGCTTGCTCGGTCAGCCCAGATATTCACCCCTCCACTTT
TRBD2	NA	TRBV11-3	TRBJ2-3	CASSPSGRTTDTQYF	TGTGCCAGCAGCCCTAGCGGGAGGACCACAGATACGCAGTATTTT
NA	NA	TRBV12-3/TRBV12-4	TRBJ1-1	CASKRHSMNTEAFF	TGTGCCAGCAAAAGGCACAGCATGAACACTGAAGCTTTCTTT
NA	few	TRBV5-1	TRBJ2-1	CASYNFMGEQFF	TGCGCCAGCTATAACTTTATGGGTGAGCAGTTCTTC
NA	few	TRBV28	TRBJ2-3	CASSLPLGATDTQYF	TGTGCCAGCAGTTTACCGTTAGGCGCAACAGATACGCAGTATTTT
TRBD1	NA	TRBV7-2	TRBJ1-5	CASSLGTGLHQPQHF	TGTGCCAGCAGCTTAGGGACAGGGCTCCATCAGCCCCAGCATTTT
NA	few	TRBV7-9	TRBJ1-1	CASSTLTQSEAFF	TGTGCCAGCAGCACACTGACGCAATCTGAAGCTTTCTTT
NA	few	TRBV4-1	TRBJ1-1	CASSQGRLKNTEAFF	TGCGCCAGCAGCCAAGGTAGACTTAAGAACACTGAAGCTTTCTTT
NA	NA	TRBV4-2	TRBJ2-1	CASSQDFGEPGYNEQFF	TGTGCCAGCAGCCAAGATTTCGGGGAGCCGGGCTACAATGAGCAGTTCTTC
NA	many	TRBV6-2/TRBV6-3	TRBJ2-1	CASSYSYNYNEQFF	TGTGCCAGCAGTTACTCGTACAACTACAATGAGCAGTTCTTC
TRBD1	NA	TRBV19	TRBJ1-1	CASVDRGMNTEAFF	TGTGCCAGCGTGGACAGGGGCATGAACACTGAAGCTTTCTTT
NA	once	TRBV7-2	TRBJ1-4	CASSAGEREKLFF	TGTGCCAGCAGCGCAGGGGAGAGGGAAAAACTGTTTTTT